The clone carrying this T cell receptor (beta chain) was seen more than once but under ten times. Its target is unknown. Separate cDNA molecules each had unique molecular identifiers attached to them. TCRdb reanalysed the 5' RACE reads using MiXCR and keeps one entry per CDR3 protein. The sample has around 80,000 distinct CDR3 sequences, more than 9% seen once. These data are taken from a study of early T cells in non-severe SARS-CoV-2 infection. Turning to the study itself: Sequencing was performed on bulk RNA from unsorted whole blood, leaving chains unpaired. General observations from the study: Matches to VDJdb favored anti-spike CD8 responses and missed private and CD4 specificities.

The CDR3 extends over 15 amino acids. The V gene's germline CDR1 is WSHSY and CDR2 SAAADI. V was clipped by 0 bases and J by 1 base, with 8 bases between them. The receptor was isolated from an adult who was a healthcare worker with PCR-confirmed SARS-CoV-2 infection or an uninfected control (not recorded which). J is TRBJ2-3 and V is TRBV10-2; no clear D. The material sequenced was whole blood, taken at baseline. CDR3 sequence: CASSESAGGTDTQYF. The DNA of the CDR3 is TGCGCCAGCAGTGAGTCGGCCGGAGGCACAGATACGCAGTATTTT.